The 11 T cell receptor beta chains in this list originate from one sample, sequenced in a study of blood T cell repertoires in COVID-19. Only in-frame clones appear in the TCRdb table, and some are missing; sequencing was by immunoSEQ multiplex PCR. The sample yields a few hundred thousand clones, about nine tenths seen once. Sequencing input: PBMCs or T cells enriched from blood (not recorded which). All receptors derive from a woman in her late teens or twenties who had recovered from COVID-19.

CDR3 coding DNA: TGTGCCAGCGGGACAGGGAGATCTGGCTACACCTTC. Its translation is CASGTGRSGYTF. The chain employs TRBV27 and TRBJ1-2, with 9 bases aligning to TRBD1. Trimming removed 8 bases from V and 7 bases from J; junction bases left unmatched: 5. This CDR3 region has 12 residues. Germline V CDR1 and CDR2: MNHEY, SMNVEV (reference sequence).

This clone was recorded at least ten times. This chain uses TRBV4-1 with TRBJ2-1; 12 bases line up with TRBD1. Germline assignment: CDR1 MGHRA and CDR2 YSYEKL. This CDR3 has 16 residues. With 1 base clipped from V and 7 bases from J, the junction kept 5 bases outside the gene matches. The chain's CDR3 is CASSQVRDRGLNEQFF. The CDR3 DNA is TGCGCCAGCAGCCAAGTGCGGGACAGGGGGCTAAATGAGCAGTTCTTC.

V and J are TRBV6-2 or TRBV6-3 and TRBJ2-7; 12 nucleotides align to TRBD2. Trimming removed 4 bases from V and 4 bases from J; junction bases left unmatched: 11. In germline, CDR1 is MNHEY, CDR2 SVGEGT. The CDR3 contains 17 residues. The CDR3 sequence: CASSSAQTSGSAYEQYF. CDR3 coding DNA: TGTGCCAGCAGTTCTGCCCAGACTAGCGGGAGTGCGTACGAGCAGTACTTC.

The chain joins TRBV6-6 to TRBJ1-4; possible D gene TRBD1, 5 bases. The germline V and J ends were trimmed by 5 bases and 0 bases, with 13 bases remaining between them. This CDR3 is 16 amino acids long. In germline, CDR1 is MNHNY, CDR2 SVGAGI (reference sequence). CDR3 coding DNA: TGTGCCAGCAGTACCAGGGTCTGGGCAACTAATGAAAAACTGTTTTTT. Its protein is CASSTRVWATNEKLFF.

The chain has TRBV5-1 and TRBJ2-7; D might be TRBD2 (6 bases). Germline CDR1 reads SGHRS; CDR2 reads YFSETQ. The ends were cut back, 1 base at V and 2 bases at J, with 13 bases in the middle. This CDR3 is 15 amino acids long. CDR3 loop: CASSLFAGKAYEQYF. CDR3 bases: TGCGCCAGCAGCTTGTTCGCGGGGAAAGCCTACGAGCAGTACTTC.

V is TRBV2 and J is TRBJ1-2, with D perhaps TRBD1 (6 bases). CDR3 length: 13 residues. V lost 6 bases and J lost 8, with 16 bases in between. Germline V CDR1 and CDR2: SNHLY, FYNNEI. The CDR3 reads CASRTAGVWGYTF. The CDR3 nucleotides read TGTGCCAGCAGGACGGCAGGGGTCTGGGGCTACACCTTC.

This clone came up a few times. The chain uses TRBV7-2 and TRBJ1-2, with TRBD1 as a possible D gene (5 bases). This CDR3 spans 15 amino acids. The germline V gene encodes CDR1 SGHTA and CDR2 FQGNSA. Trimming shortened V by 0 bases and J by 1 base, and 9 bases separated the two germline ends. The CDR3 sequence is CASSLAGEVNYGYTF. CDR3 coding DNA: TGTGCCAGCAGCTTAGCGGGGGAGGTTAACTATGGCTACACCTTC.

The chain joins TRBV7-2 to TRBJ1-2, with D uncertain. The CDR3 is 17 amino acids. V was shortened by 0 bases and J by 0 bases, with 14 bases between the two germline ends. Germline V gives CDR1 SGHTA, CDR2 FQGNSA. The CDR3 coding sequence is TGTGCCAGCAGCTTAGCGGGCCGGCAACCAGCTAACTATGGCTACACCTTC. This gives the protein CASSLAGRQPANYGYTF.

The chain employs TRBV7-6 and TRBJ1-6; 8 nucleotides line up with TRBD1. The length of the CDR3 is 14 residues. CDR1 is SGHVS, CDR2 FNYEAQ, per germline. Trimming removed 4 bases from V and 11 bases from J; junction bases left unmatched: 7. The CDR3 sequence: CASSSGQEGAPLHF. For the CDR3, the DNA is TGTGCCAGCAGCTCGGGACAGGAAGGCGCACCCCTCCACTTT.

The rearrangement links TRBV21-1 to TRBJ2-3; the DNA was not compared with TRBD2, the D call given in the table. TRBV21-1 is a documented pseudogene. The CDR3 runs 18 residues. The CDR3 DNA sequence: TGTGCCAGCAGCAAGCGAACCAGAGCGGGAGGGAACACAGATACGCAGTATTTT. As protein: CASSKRTRAGGNTDTQYF.

The chain joins TRBV30 to TRBJ1-5; TRBD1 agrees at 12 bases. V gave up 0 bases and J gave up 7 bases; unmatched junction bases: 1. This CDR3 contains 14 residues. Germline CDR1 reads GTSNPN; CDR2 reads SVGIG (reference sequence). The DNA for the CDR3 is TGTGCCTGGAGTGTAGGGACAGGGGGCCAGCCCCAGCATTTT. This sequence encodes CAWSVGTGGQPQHF.